The entry that follows covers one T cell receptor (beta chain) sequence. Its matching antigen is unknown. The data were obtained in a study of shared clonotypes between healthy human individuals. The study's findings and limits: Researchers found naive subsets generally carried larger estimated richness than memory subsets. Generation probabilities were higher for clonotypes shared across all four sorted-subset donors than for unshared ones. Rarefaction revealed incomplete sorted-subset sequencing despite large depth.

Germline V CDR1 and CDR2: DFQATT, SNEGSKA (reference sequence). There are 11 residues in the CDR3. V lost 5 bases and J 2 bases, leaving 7 bases between the germline ends. At the deep level, the assay was run. Only in-frame clones appear in the TCRdb table, and some are missing; sequencing was by immunoSEQ multiplex PCR. The sample consists of roughly 1 million clones, roughly 80% of them appearing once. The chain is built from TRBV20-1 and TRBJ2-7; unclear D gene. Material: memory CD4+ T cells sorted from blood. Indicated subset: CD45RA-negative fraction. The clonotype was recovered from a man between 18 and 35 years old in good health. CDR3 in amino acids: CSAAKPYEQYF. DNA for the CDR3: TGCAGTGCTGCGAAACCCTACGAGCAGTACTTC.